The 9 T cell receptor beta chains listed next were all sequenced from one sample in a study of tumor-infiltrating lymphocytes in primary liver carcinoma. RNA and DNA were co-extracted from approximately 20-30 mg of unsorted bulk tissue. TCR beta cDNA came from approximately 490 ng total RNA, primed with a constant-region primer. Construction of TCR beta libraries relied on three successive nested multiplex PCR rounds employing slightly modified ARM-PCR. Two initial PCR rounds of roughly 10 cycles each paired TRBV1-TRBV30 forward primers with a C-beta reverse primer. Via MiXCR, TCRdb re-called the multiplex PCR reads, giving one row per CDR3 protein. The sample holds more than 85,000 distinct CDR3 sequences, roughly 85% seen once. The sample was liver tumor tissue from sampling region 3. Subset meaning: tumor region T3, left-lateral pole. These receptors were obtained from a man aged 35 to 55 with primary liver carcinoma and hepatitis B virus infection.

In this sample, this clonotype turned up a few times. A read error is possible here, since a much larger clone lies one base away. J is TRBJ2-3 and V is TRBV5-1; no clear D gene. The CDR3 runs 14 residues. Germline CDR1 is SGHRS and CDR2 is YFSETQ. The CDR3 nucleotides read TGCGTCAGCAGCTTGGAATTGCGGAAGGATACGCAGTATTTT. This codes for CVSSLELRKDTQYF.

With respect to this clonotype: The junction shows a germline mismatch at one end, possibly a read error. V is TRBV6-5 and J is TRBJ1-1; TRBD1 agrees at 9 bases. In germline, CDR1 is MNHEY, CDR2 SVGAGI. The CDR3 loop spans 16 amino acids. The DNA of the CDR3 is TGTGACAGCAGTTCGTACAGGGGGCTCAGGGAGGCTGAAGCTTTCTTT. Residues: CDSSSYRGLREAEAFF.

This clonotype has just one count. The chain combines TRBV6-1 with TRBJ2-1; TRBD2 aligns across 10 bases. The ends lost 2 bases at V and 13 bases at J; junction bases unmatched: 11. Germline V CDR1 and CDR2: MNHNS, SASEGT. The CDR3 totals 15 residues. CDR3 nucleotides: TGTGCCAGCAGTGAATCTAGCGGGAGCTACTATGGACAGTTCTTC. It translates to CASSESSGSYYGQFF.

About this clonotype itself: Possible read error: a much larger clone is one base away. The V call is TRBV28, the J call TRBJ1-5; 10 positions match TRBD1. Unmatched junction bases numbered 8, after V lost 2 bases and J lost 1 base. The germline V gene has CDR1 MDHEN and CDR2 SYDVKM. The CDR3 totals 18 residues. In nucleotides, the CDR3 is TGTGCCAGCAGTTTACCAAACTGGACAGGGGGGAGCAATCAGCCCCAGCATTTT. This encodes CASSLPNWTGGSNQPQHF. Combining the CDR3 with reference TRBV28 and TRBJ1-5 gives the whole variable domain DVKVTQSSRYLVKRTGEKVFLECVQDMDHENMFWYRQDPGLGLRLIYFSYDVKMKEKGDIPEGYSVSREKKERFSLILESASTNQTSMYLCASSLPNWTGGSNQPQHFGDGTRLSIL.

Comment on this clonotype: Given a much more abundant clone one base away, this may be a read error. The chain has TRBV2 and TRBJ2-1, with 11 bases that match TRBD2. Germline CDR1 SNHLY, CDR2 FYNNEI. CDR3 length: 15 residues. CDR3 nucleotide sequence: TGTGTCAGCAGGTCCCGACTAGCGGGAAACAATGAGCAGTTCTTC. Amino acid sequence: CVSRSRLAGNNEQFF. The full variable domain, completed using reference TRBV2 and TRBJ2-1, is EPEVTQTPSHQVTQMGQEVILRCVPISNHLYFYWYRQILGQKVEFLVSFYNNEISEKSEIFDDQFSVERPDGSNFTLKIRSTKLEDSAMYFCVSRSRLAGNNEQFFGPGTRLTVL.

About this clonotype: A read error may produce the germline difference seen at one junction end. The CDR3 DNA reads as TGTGCCGGCAGCCGAGGATATACAGACACGCAGTATTTT. Residues: CAGSRGYTDTQYF. The V gene is TRBV14, the J gene TRBJ2-3; D is ambiguous. In germline, CDR1 is SGHDN, CDR2 FVKESK. CDR3 length: 13 residues.

With respect to this clonotype: A read error is likely, as this CDR3 ends without the conserved phenylalanine or tryptophan. V usage is TRBV29-1 and J usage is TRBJ2-2, with TRBD2 matching 10 bases. Germline V CDR1 and CDR2: SQVTM, ANQGSEA. This CDR3 has 15 amino acids. CDR3 sequence reads: CSAGTSAAKTGELFS. Written as DNA, the CDR3 is TGCAGCGCTGGGACTAGCGCGGCGAAGACCGGGGAGCTGTTTTCT.

This clonotype has just a few counts. A much more abundant neighbour one base away suggests this may be a read error. The chain joins TRBV5-4 to TRBJ2-1; a weak D match, TRBD2 (6 bases). V was pared by 4 bases and J by 8 bases, with 13 bases between. This CDR3 is built from 13 residues. Per the germline V gene, CDR1 is SGHNT and CDR2 is YYREEE (reference sequence). CDR3 DNA sequence: TGTGCCAGCAGCCCCGGGGGAGGCGATGAGCAGTTCTTC. This translates into CASSPGGGDEQFF.

As for this clonotype: The junction departs from germline at one end; a sequencing error may be responsible. The chain has TRBV11-2 and TRBJ2-2; weak D call: TRBD2 (5 bases). CDR1 is SGHAT and CDR2 is FQNNGV in the germline V gene. The CDR3 is made up of 15 amino acids. The CDR3 region has the DNA TGTGCCGGCAGTCCATGGACTGCGAAGACCGGAGAGCTGTTTTTT. Translating gives CAGSPWTAKTGELFF.